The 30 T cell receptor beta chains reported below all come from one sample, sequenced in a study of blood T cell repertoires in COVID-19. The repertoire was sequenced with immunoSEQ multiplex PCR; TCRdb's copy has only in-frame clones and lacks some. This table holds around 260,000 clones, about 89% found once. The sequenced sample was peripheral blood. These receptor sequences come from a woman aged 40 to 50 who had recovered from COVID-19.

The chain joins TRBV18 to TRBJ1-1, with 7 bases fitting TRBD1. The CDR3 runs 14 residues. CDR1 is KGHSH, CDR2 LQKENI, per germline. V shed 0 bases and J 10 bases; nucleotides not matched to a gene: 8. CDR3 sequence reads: CASSPPGQEGGAFF. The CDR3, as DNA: TGTGCCAGCTCACCACCTGGACAGGAAGGGGGAGCTTTCTTT.

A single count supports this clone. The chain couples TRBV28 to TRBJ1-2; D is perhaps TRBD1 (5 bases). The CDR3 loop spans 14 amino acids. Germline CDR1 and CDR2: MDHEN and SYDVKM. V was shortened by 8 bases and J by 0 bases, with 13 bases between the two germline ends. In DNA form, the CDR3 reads TGTGCCAGCCTAGACAGACGTTCTAACTATGGCTACACCTTC. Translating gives CASLDRRSNYGYTF.

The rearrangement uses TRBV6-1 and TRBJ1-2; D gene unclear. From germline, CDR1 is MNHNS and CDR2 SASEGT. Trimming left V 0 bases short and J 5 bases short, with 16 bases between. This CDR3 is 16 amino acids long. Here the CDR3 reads CASSEALGSEGYGYTF. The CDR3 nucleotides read TGTGCCAGCAGTGAAGCTTTGGGCAGTGAGGGATATGGCTACACCTTC.

CDR3 region: CATSPSDRGNQPQHF. Written as DNA, the CDR3 is TGTGCCACCAGTCCTTCGGACAGGGGTAATCAGCCCCAGCATTTT. This chain uses TRBV24-1 with TRBJ1-5, with 9 bases matching TRBD1. This CDR3 has 15 residues. Germline V gives CDR1 KGHDR, CDR2 SFDVKD. Trimming cost V 6 bases and J 4 bases; bases outside gene matches: 6.

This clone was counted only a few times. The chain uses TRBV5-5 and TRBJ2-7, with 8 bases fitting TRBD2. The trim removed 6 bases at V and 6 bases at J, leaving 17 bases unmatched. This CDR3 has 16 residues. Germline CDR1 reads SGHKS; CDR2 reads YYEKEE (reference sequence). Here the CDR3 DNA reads TGTGCCAGCACCCTGGGCCCCGGGGGGGGCACCGGCGAGCAGTACTTC. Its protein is CASTLGPGGGTGEQYF.

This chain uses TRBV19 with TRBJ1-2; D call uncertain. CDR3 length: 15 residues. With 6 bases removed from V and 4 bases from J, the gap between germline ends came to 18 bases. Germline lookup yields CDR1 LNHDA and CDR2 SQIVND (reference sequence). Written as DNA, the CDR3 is TGTGCCAGTAGCCTCTGGAGGGATCCTACCTATGGCTACACCTTC. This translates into CASSLWRDPTYGYTF.

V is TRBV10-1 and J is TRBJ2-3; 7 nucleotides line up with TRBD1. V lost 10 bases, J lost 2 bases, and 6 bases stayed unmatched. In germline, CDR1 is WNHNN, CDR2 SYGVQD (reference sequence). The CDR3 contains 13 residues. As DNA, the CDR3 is TGCGCCACAGCGACAGGGACCACAGATACGCAGTATTTT. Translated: CATATGTTDTQYF.

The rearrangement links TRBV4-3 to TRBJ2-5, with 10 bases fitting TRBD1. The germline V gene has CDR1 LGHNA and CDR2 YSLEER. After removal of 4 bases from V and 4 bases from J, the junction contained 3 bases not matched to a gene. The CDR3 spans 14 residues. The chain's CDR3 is CASSRRQGAETQYF. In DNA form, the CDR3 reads TGCGCCAGCAGCCGTCGACAGGGGGCAGAGACCCAGTACTTC.

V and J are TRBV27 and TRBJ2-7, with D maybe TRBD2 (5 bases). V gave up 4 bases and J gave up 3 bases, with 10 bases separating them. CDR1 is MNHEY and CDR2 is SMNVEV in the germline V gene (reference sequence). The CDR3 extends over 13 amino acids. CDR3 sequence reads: CASSSGLFYEQYF. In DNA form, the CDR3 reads TGTGCCAGCAGTTCAGGACTCTTCTACGAGCAGTACTTC.

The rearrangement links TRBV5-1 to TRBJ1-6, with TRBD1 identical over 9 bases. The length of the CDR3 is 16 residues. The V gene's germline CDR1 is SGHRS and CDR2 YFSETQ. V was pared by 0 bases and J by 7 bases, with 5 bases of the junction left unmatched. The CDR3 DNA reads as TGCGCCAGCAGCTTGGACGAACAGGGGGCGAATTCACCCCTCCACTTT. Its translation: CASSLDEQGANSPLHF.

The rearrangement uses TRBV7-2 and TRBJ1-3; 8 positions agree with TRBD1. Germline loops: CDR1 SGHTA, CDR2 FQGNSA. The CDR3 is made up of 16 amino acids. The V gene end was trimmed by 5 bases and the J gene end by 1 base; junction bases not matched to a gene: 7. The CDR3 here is CASSQRQGMSGNTIYF. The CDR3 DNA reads TGTGCCAGCAGCCAGAGACAGGGGATGTCTGGAAACACCATATATTTT.

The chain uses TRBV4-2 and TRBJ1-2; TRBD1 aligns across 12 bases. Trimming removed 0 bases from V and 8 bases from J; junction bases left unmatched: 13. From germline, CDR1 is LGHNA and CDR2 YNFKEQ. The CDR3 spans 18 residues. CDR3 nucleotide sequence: TGTGCCAGCAGCCAAGATGGGACAGGGGGCGAAATGGAGTGGGGCTACACCTTC. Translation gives CASSQDGTGGEMEWGYTF.

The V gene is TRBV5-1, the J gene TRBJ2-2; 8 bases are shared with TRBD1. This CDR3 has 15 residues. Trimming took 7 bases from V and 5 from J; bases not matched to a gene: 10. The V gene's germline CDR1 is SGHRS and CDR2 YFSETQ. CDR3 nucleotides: TGCGCCAGCGGGACTGGACAGGGATGGACCGGGGAGCTGTTTTTT. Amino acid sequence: CASGTGQGWTGELFF.

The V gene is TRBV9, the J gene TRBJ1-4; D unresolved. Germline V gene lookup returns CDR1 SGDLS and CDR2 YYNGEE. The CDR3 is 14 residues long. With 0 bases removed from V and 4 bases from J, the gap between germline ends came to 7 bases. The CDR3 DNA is TGTGCCAGCAGCGTAGCGGGGTTTAATGAAAAACTGTTTTTT. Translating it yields CASSVAGFNEKLFF.

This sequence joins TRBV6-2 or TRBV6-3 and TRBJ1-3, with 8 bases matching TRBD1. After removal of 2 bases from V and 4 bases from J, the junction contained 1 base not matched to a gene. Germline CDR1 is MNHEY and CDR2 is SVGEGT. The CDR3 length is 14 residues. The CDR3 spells CASSYGTGGNTIYF. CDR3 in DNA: TGTGCCAGCAGTTACGGGACAGGAGGAAACACCATATATTTT.

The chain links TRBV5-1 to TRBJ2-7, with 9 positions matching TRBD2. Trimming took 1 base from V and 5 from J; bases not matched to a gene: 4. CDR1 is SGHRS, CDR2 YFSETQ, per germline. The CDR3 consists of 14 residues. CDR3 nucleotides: TGCGCCAGCAGCTTGTTGGGGACTAGCCACGAGCAGTACTTC. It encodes CASSLLGTSHEQYF.

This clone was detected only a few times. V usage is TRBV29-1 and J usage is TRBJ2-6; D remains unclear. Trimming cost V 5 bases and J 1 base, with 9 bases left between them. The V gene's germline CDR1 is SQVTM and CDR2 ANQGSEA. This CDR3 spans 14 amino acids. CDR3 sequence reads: CSVPRASGANVLTF. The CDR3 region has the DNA TGCAGCGTTCCCCGAGCGTCTGGGGCCAACGTCCTGACTTTC.

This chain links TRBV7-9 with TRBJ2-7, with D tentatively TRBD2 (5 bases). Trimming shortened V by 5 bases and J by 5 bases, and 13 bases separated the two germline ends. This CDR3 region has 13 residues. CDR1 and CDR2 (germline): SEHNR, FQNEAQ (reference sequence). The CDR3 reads CASSRGGPDEQYF. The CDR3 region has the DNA TGTGCCAGCAGCCGTGGCGGGCCGGACGAGCAGTACTTC.

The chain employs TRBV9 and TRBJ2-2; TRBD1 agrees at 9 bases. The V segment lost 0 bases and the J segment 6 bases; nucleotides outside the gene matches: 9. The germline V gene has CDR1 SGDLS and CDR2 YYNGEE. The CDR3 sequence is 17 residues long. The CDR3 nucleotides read TGTGCCAGCAGCGTAGGAGTTGGGAGGGACAGGGCCGGGGAGCTGTTTTTT. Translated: CASSVGVGRDRAGELFF.

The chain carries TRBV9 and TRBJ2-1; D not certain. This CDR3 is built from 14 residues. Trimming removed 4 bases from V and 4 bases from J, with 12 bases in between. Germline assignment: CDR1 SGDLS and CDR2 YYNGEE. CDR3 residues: CASSPLGTYNEQFF. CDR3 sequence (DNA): TGTGCCAGCAGCCCCCTGGGCACTTACAATGAGCAGTTCTTC.

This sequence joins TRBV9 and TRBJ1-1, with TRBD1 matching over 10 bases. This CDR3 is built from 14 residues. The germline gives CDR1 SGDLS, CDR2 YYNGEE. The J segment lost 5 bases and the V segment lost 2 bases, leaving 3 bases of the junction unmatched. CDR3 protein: CASSVGQGETEAFF. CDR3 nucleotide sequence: TGTGCCAGCAGCGTCGGACAGGGGGAGACTGAAGCTTTCTTT.

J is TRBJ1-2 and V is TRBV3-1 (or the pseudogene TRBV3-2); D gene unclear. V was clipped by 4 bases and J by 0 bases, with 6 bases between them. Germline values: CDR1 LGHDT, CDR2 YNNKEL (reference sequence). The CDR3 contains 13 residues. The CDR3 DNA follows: TGTGCCAGCAGCCTTACAGCTAACTATGGCTACACCTTC. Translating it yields CASSLTANYGYTF.

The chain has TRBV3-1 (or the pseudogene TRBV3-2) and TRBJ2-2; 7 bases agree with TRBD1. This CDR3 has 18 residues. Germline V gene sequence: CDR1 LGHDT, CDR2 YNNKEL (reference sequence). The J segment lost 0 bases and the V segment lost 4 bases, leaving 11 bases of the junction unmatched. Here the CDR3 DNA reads TGTGCCAGCAGCCGCAGAGTACAGGGGTATACGAACACCGGGGAGCTGTTTTTT. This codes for CASSRRVQGYTNTGELFF.

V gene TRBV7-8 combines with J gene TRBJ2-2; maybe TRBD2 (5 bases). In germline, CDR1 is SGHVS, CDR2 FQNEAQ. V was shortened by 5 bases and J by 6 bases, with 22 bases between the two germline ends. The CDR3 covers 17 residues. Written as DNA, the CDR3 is TGTGCCAGCAGCCCCCAGAGTTCCCGGGGATTCCCCGGGGAGCTGTTTTTT. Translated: CASSPQSSRGFPGELFF.

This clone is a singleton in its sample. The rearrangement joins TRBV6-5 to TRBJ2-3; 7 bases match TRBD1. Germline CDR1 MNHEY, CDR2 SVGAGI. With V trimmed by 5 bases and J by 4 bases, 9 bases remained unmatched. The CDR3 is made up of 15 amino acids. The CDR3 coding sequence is TGTGCCAGCAGTCGCTCAGGGGGTTTCTCAGATACGCAGTATTTT. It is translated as CASSRSGGFSDTQYF.

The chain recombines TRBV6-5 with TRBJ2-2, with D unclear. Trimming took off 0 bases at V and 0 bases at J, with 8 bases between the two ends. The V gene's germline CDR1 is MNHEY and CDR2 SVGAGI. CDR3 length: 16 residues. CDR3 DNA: TGTGCCAGCAGTTACTCTGGAGAGACGAACACCGGGGAGCTGTTTTTT. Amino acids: CASSYSGETNTGELFF.

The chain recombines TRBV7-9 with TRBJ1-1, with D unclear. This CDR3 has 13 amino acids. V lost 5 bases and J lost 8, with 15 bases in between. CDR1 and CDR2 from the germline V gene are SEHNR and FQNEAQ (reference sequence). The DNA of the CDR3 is TGTGCCAGCAGCCTTGGTCATACAACCGAAGCTTTCTTT. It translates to CASSLGHTTEAFF.

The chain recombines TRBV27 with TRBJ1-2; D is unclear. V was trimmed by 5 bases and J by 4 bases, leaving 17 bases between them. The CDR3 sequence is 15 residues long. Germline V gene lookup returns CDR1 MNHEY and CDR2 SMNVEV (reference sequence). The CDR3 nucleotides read TGTGCCAGCAGTAACAGATTGGCATACCCCTATGGCTACACCTTC. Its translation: CASSNRLAYPYGYTF.

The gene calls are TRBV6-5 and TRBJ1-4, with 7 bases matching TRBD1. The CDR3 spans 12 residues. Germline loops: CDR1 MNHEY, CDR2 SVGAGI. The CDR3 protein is CGDSPSNEKLFF. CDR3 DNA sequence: TGTGGGGACAGCCCATCTAATGAAAAACTGTTTTTT.

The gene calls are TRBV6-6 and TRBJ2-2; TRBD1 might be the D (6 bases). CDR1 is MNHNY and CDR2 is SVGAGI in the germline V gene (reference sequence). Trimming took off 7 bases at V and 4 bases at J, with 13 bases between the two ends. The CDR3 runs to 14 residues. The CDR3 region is CASMGARATGELFF. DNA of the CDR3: TGTGCCAGCATGGGGGCAAGAGCCACCGGGGAGCTGTTTTTT.